This T cell receptor beta chain was sequenced for a study of blood T cell repertoires in COVID-19. The germline V gene has CDR1 KGHSH and CDR2 LQKENI. With V trimmed by 1 base and J by 5 bases, 6 bases remained unmatched. The CDR3 runs 15 residues. Per the authors' pipeline: Reference gene primer amplification gave estimated nucleated cell counts. TCRdb's table, derived via immunoSEQ multiplex PCR, lists solely in-frame clones and lacks some. V and J calls and clone size follow that table, whereas D and trimming were derived from the DNA. The sample has 250,000 to 300,000 clones, about 88% seen once. Sequencing input: peripheral blood. The origin of this receptor is a man younger than 30 with active or convalescent COVID-19. The chain is built from TRBV18 and TRBJ1-2, with 8 bases lining up with TRBD1. The CDR3 spells CASSPRDRHEYGYTF. The CDR3 coding sequence is TGTGCCAGCTCACCACGGGACAGGCATGAGTATGGCTACACCTTC.